The clone carrying this T cell receptor beta chain occurred many times. This sample is part of a study of early T cells in non-severe SARS-CoV-2 infection. At the level of the study: From unsorted whole blood, bulk RNA was sequenced, and the chains remained unpaired.

Attachment of unique molecular identifiers to individual cDNA molecules was performed. Each CDR3 protein is one row after TCRdb ran MiXCR on the 5' RACE reads. The sample lists about 46,000 distinct CDR3 sequences, 5% to 6% seen once, with approximately 5.6% in the top ten. The CDR3 totals 17 residues. J gave up 8 bases and V 2 bases, and 13 bases lay outside the gene matches. The germline CDR1 and CDR2 sequences are SGDLS and YYNGEE. The sample was whole blood, taken at baseline. The receptor comes from an adult who was a healthcare worker with PCR-confirmed SARS-CoV-2 infection or an uninfected control (not recorded which). The chain has TRBV9 and TRBJ2-1, with 10 bases aligning to TRBD1. CDR3 DNA sequence: TGTGCCAGCAGCGTCCGTCCCGGGACAGGGGTACGGGATGAGCAGTTCTTC. Its protein is CASSVRPGTGVRDEQFF.